The present entry profiles one TCR beta chain with its context. The sample belongs to a study of blood T cell repertoires in COVID-19. Method: immunoSEQ multiplex PCR; TCRdb's copy keeps in-frame clones and lacks some. The sample lists roughly 73,000 clones, roughly 89% occurring once. The V end was cut by 5 bases, the J end by 8 bases, with 6 bases between. The CDR3 runs to 11 residues. The V and J genes are TRBV12-3 or TRBV12-4 and TRBJ1-4; D ambiguous. Material: peripheral blood. The origin of this receptor is a man older than 75 with acute or convalescent COVID-19. The CDR3 here is CASSATEKLFF. The DNA for the CDR3 is TGTGCCAGCAGTGCTACCGAAAAACTGTTTTTT.